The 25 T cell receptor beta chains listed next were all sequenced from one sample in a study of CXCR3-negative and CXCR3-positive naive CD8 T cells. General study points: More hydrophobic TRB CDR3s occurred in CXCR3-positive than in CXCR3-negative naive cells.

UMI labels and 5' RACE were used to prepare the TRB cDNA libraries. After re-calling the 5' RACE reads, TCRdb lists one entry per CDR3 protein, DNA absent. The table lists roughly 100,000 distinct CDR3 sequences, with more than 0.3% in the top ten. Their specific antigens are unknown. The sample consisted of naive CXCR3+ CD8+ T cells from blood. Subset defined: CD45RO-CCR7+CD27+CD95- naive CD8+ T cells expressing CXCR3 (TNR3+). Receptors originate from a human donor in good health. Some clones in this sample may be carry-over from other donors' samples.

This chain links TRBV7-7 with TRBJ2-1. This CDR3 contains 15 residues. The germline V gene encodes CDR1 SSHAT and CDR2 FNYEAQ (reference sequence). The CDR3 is CASSLDVGSFDEQFF.

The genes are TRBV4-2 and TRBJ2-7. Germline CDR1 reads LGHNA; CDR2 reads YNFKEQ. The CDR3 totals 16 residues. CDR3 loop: CASSQVVSQNLEEQYF.

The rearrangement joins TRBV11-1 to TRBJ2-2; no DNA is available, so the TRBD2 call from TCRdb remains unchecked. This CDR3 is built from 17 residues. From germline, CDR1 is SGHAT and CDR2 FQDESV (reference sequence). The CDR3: CASSTLRLAANTGELFF.

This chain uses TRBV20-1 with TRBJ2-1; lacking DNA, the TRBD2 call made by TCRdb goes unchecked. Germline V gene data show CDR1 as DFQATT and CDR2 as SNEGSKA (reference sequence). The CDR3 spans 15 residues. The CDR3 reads CSASEISGMSNEQFF.

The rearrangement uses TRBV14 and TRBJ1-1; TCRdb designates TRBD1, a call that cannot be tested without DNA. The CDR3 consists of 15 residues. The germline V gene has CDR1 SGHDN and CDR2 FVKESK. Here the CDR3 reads CASSQEGEMNTEAFF.

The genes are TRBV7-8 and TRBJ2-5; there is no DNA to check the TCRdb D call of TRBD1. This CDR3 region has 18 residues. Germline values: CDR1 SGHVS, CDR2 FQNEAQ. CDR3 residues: CASSLDTLGTGNLETQYF.

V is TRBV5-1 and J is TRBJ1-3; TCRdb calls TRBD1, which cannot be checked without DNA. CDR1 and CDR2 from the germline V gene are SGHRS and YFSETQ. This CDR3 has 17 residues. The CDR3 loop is CASSLEGQRNSGNTIYF.

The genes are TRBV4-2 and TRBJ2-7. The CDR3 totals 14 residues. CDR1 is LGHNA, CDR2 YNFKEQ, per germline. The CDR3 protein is CASSPVGTSYEQYF.

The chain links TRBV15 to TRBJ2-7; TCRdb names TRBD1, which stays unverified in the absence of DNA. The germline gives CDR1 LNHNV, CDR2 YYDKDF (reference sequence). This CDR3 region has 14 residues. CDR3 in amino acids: CATSQDRPTYEQYF.

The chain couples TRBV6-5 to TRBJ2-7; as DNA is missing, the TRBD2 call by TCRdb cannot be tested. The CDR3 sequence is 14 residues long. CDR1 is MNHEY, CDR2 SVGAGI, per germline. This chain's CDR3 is CASIRGDGSYEQYF.

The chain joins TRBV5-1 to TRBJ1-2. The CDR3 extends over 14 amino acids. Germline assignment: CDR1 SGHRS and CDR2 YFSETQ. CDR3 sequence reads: CASSLEDKSYGYTF.

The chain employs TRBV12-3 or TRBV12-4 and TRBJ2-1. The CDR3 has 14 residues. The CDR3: CASSLAVIDNEQFF.

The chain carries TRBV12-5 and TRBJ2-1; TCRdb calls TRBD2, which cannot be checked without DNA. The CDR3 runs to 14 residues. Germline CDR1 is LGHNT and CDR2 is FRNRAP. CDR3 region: CASGTAGGLVEQFF.

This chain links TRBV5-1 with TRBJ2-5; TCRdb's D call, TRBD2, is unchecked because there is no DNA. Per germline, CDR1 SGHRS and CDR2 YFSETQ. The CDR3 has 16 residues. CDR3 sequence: CASSLEGRTGHETQYF.

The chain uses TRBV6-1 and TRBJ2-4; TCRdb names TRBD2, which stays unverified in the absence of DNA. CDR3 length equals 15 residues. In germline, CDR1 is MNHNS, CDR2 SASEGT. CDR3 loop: CASSAGLALENIQYF.

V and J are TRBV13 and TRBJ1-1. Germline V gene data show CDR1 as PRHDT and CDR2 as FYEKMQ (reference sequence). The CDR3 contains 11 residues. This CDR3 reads CASSLTTEAFF. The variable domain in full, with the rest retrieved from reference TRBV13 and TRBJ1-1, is AAGVIQSPRHLIKEKRETATLKCYPIPRHDTVYWYQQGPGQDPQFLISFYEKMQSDKGSIPDRFSAQQFSDYHSELNMSSLELGDSALYFCASSLTTEAFFGQGTRLTVV.

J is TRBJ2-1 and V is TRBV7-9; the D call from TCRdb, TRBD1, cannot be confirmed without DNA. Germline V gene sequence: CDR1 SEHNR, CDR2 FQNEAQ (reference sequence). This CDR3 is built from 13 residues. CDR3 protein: CANRQGASNEQFF. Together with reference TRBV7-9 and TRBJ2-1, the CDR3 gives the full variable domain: DTGVSQNPRHKITKRGQNVTFRCDPISEHNRLYWYRQTLGQGPEFLTYFQNEAQLEKSRLLSDRFSAERPKGSFSTLEIQRTEQGDSAMYLCANRQGASNEQFFGPGTRLTVL.

The CDR3 here is CASSEGPGQVYEQYF. V usage is TRBV5-1 and J usage is TRBJ2-7; TCRdb lists TRBD1, though no DNA is available to test this call. Germline V gene lookup returns CDR1 SGHRS and CDR2 YFSETQ. The CDR3 sequence is 15 residues long.

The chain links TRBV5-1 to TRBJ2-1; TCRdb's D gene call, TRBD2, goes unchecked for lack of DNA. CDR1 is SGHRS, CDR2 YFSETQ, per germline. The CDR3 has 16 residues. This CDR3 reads CASSLGREFVDNEQFF.

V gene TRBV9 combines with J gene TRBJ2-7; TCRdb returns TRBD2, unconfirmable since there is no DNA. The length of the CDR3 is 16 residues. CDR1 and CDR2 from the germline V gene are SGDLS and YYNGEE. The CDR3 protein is CASSVEEGLDLVEQYF.

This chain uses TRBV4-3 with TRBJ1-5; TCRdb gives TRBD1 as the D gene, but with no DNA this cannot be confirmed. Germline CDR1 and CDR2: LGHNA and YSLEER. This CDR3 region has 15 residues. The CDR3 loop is CASSQDRVGNQPQHF.

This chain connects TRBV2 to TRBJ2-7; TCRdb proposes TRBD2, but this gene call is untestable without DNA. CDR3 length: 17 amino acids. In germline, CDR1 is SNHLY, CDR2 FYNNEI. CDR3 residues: CASSEAASGVVSYEQYF.

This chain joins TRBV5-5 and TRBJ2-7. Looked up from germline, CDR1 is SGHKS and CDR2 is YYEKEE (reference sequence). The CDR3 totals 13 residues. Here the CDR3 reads CASSHQAFYEQYF.

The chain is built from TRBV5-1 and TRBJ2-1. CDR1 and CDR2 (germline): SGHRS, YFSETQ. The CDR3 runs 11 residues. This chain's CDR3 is CASNLGNEQFF.

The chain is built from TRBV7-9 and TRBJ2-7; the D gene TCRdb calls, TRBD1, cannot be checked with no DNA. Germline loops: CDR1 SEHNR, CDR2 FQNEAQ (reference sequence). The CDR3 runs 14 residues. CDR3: CASSWDREAYEQYF.